The 30 T cell receptor beta chains presented below share a single source sample, sequenced in a study of blood T cell repertoires in COVID-19. Measured with immunoSEQ multiplex PCR; TCRdb has only the in-frame clones, and not every one. The table has tens of thousands of clones, approximately 91% seen once. Sequences were obtained from peripheral blood. The receptor source for this set is a middle-aged man with acute or convalescent COVID-19.

The chain carries TRBV6-2 or TRBV6-3 and TRBJ1-5; D is ambiguous. The V gene's germline CDR1 is MNHEY and CDR2 SVGEGT. The CDR3 totals 21 residues. Trimming removed 3 bases at V and 0 bases at J, with 27 bases between. Written as DNA, the CDR3 is TGTGCCAGCAGTTATATGGTCGGGGAAGGTGCGAACTTTTATAGCAATCAGCCCCAGCATTTT. It yields the protein CASSYMVGEGANFYSNQPQHF.

This clone was recorded only once. The chain carries TRBV24-1 and TRBJ2-3; D is possibly TRBD2 (6 bases). The V gene lost 3 bases and the J gene lost 4 bases, with 7 bases spanning the gap. The germline V gene has CDR1 KGHDR and CDR2 SFDVKD. The CDR3 loop spans 13 amino acids. The CDR3 bases are TGTGCCACCAGTGATGGGACTGCAGATACGCAGTATTTT. Translation gives CATSDGTADTQYF.

The chain's CDR3 is CASSSLRGGQSDTQYF. CDR3 coding DNA: TGTGCCAGCAGCTCCCTAAGGGGGGGTCAATCAGATACGCAGTATTTT. V is TRBV5-5 and J is TRBJ2-3; perhaps TRBD2 as D (7 bases). This CDR3 has 16 amino acids. V lost 3 bases and J lost 4, with 18 bases in between. The germline CDR1 and CDR2 sequences are SGHKS and YYEKEE (reference sequence).

This clone was seen only once. This chain joins TRBV5-1 and TRBJ2-1, with 10 bases lining up with TRBD2. The CDR3 has 15 amino acids. The V segment lost 2 bases and the J segment 6 bases; nucleotides outside the gene matches: 5. Germline CDR1 is SGHRS and CDR2 is YFSETQ. CDR3 DNA: TGCGCCAGCAGCTTTCTAGCGGGAGCCTTCAATGAGCAGTTCTTC. Amino acid sequence: CASSFLAGAFNEQFF.

This chain joins TRBV6-5 and TRBJ2-5, with D possibly being TRBD1 (7 bases). Trimming pared 6 bases from V and 2 bases from J, leaving 13 bases between. The CDR3 totals 14 residues. From germline, CDR1 is MNHEY and CDR2 SVGAGI. CDR3 amino acids: CASRGGQRQETQYF. The CDR3 DNA sequence: TGTGCCAGCAGGGGGGGACAGCGACAAGAGACCCAGTACTTC.

CDR3 coding DNA: TGTGCCAGCAGCCAAGACCTACGAAGGGGAAACAATGAGCAGTTCTTC. It codes for CASSQDLRRGNNEQFF. V usage is TRBV3-1 (or the pseudogene TRBV3-2) and J usage is TRBJ2-1, with a tentative D call TRBD1 (5 bases). The CDR3 contains 16 residues. V lost 0 bases, J lost 5 bases, and 14 bases lay in between. Per the germline V gene, CDR1 is LGHDT and CDR2 is YNNKEL (reference sequence).

This chain uses TRBV2 with TRBJ1-6; TRBD1 aligns across 8 bases. Germline CDR1 and CDR2: SNHLY and FYNNEI. The CDR3 spans 14 residues. V shed 4 bases and J 11 bases; nucleotides not matched to a gene: 7. CDR3 nucleotide sequence: TGTGCCAGCAGTGTTTTAACAGGGGGAACACCCCTCCACTTT. Translation: CASSVLTGGTPLHF.

The chain joins TRBV19 to TRBJ1-5, with 8 positions matching TRBD1. Per the germline V gene, CDR1 is LNHDA and CDR2 is SQIVND (reference sequence). V was clipped by 0 bases and J by 3 bases; unmatched bases: 13. This CDR3 has 19 amino acids. This chain's CDR3 is CASSIDLWDRRRINQPQHF. In DNA form, the CDR3 reads TGTGCCAGTAGTATAGATCTTTGGGACAGGAGACGGATCAATCAGCCCCAGCATTTT.

The chain recombines TRBV27 with TRBJ2-5, with 12 bases matching TRBD2. This CDR3 has 15 amino acids. J gave up 5 bases and V 6 bases, and 7 bases lay outside the gene matches. From germline, CDR1 is MNHEY and CDR2 SMNVEV (reference sequence). The CDR3 nucleotides are TGTGCCAGCAGCCCCGGACTAGCGGGACGGGAGACCCAGTACTTC. Protein: CASSPGLAGRETQYF.

This chain connects TRBV6-2 or TRBV6-3 to TRBJ2-5; 9 bases map to TRBD1. The CDR3 loop spans 15 amino acids. With 5 bases clipped from V and 6 bases from J, the junction kept 10 bases outside the gene matches. Germline CDR1 and CDR2: MNHEY and SVGEGT. The CDR3 coding sequence is TGTGCCAGCAGTGAGACCCTACAGGGGGCGAAGACCCAGTACTTC. It codes for CASSETLQGAKTQYF.

The chain couples TRBV2 to TRBJ2-1, with TRBD2 matching 9 bases. With V trimmed by 5 bases and J by 10 bases, 9 bases remained unmatched. The CDR3 length is 14 residues. Germline V gene data show CDR1 as SNHLY and CDR2 as FYNNEI. CDR3 sequence: CASSISGSGVEQFF. For the CDR3, the DNA is TGTGCCAGCAGTATTAGCGGGAGCGGGGTCGAGCAGTTCTTC.

The CDR3 region has the DNA TGTGCCATCAGTGGAAGGGACTCTGGAGAGCAGTACTTC. Its protein is CAISGRDSGEQYF. This chain uses TRBV10-3 with TRBJ2-7; D is perhaps TRBD2 (6 bases). CDR3 length equals 13 residues. V lost 4 bases to trimming and J lost 7 bases, with 14 bases between them. Germline values: CDR1 ENHRY, CDR2 SYGVKD.

This rearrangement joins TRBV12-5 to TRBJ2-5; 12 bases agree with TRBD2. Germline V lookup: CDR1 LGHNT, CDR2 FRNRAP. The V segment lost 1 base and the J segment 5 bases; nucleotides outside the gene matches: 5. This CDR3 comprises 16 residues. Here the CDR3 DNA reads TGTGCTAGTGGTTTGGCCCTAGCGGGAGGGGAGGAGACCCAGTACTTC. This codes for CASGLALAGGEETQYF.

V usage is TRBV27 and J usage is TRBJ2-1; no reliable D call. V was cut by 2 bases and J by 10 bases, with 12 bases left in between. The CDR3 sequence is 13 residues long. Germline CDR1 is MNHEY and CDR2 is SMNVEV (reference sequence). CDR3 residues: CASSLSGLIEQFF. CDR3 sequence (DNA): TGTGCCAGCAGTTTAAGTGGCTTAATAGAGCAGTTCTTC.

The chain combines TRBV6-5 with TRBJ1-5; TRBD1 aligns across 7 bases. Trimming took 6 bases from V and 5 from J; bases not matched to a gene: 7. Per germline, CDR1 MNHEY and CDR2 SVGAGI. The CDR3 has 14 residues. In nucleotides, the CDR3 is TGTGCCAGCAGGCTGGGACAGAAACATCAGCCCCAGCATTTT. This translates into CASRLGQKHQPQHF.

V is TRBV25-1 and J is TRBJ2-7; 7 bases are shared with TRBD2. The CDR3 sequence is 15 residues long. The ends lost 6 bases at V and 0 bases at J; junction bases unmatched: 8. CDR1 MGHDK and CDR2 SYGVNS come from the germline V gene. DNA for the CDR3: TGTGCCAGCAGATCGGAGCGCGGGAGCTCCTACGAGCAGTACTTC. This translates into CASRSERGSSYEQYF.

This rearrangement joins TRBV6-5 to TRBJ1-1; D gene uncertain. There are 13 residues in the CDR3. CDR1 is MNHEY and CDR2 is SVGAGI in the germline V gene. Trimming shortened V by 7 bases and J by 1 base, and 10 bases separated the two germline ends. As DNA, the CDR3 is TGTGCCAGCAATCCTACCGAGAACACTGAAGCTTTCTTT. Its translation: CASNPTENTEAFF.

The rearrangement uses TRBV24-1 and TRBJ2-3; the D gene is possibly TRBD1 (6 bases). The ends were cut back, 6 bases at V and 6 bases at J, with 12 bases in the middle. In germline, CDR1 is KGHDR, CDR2 SFDVKD. CDR3 size: 13 residues. CDR3 residues: CATSRTVGDTQYF. CDR3 nucleotide sequence: TGTGCCACCAGTCGGACAGTGGGGGATACGCAGTATTTT.

V and J are TRBV14 and TRBJ2-7; TRBD2 matches 7 bases. The junction had 6 bases not matched to a gene; V was cut back by 5 bases and J by 5 bases. The CDR3 covers 13 residues. CDR1 is SGHDN and CDR2 is FVKESK in the germline V gene. The CDR3 reads CASSLSGAHEQYF. CDR3 DNA: TGTGCCAGCAGCTTGAGCGGGGCCCACGAGCAGTACTTC.

The chain joins TRBV11-2 to TRBJ1-1; D possibly corresponds to TRBD1 (5 bases). CDR3 size: 15 residues. Trimming removed 5 bases at V and 2 bases at J, with 15 bases between. In germline, CDR1 is SGHAT, CDR2 FQNNGV. CDR3 sequence: CASSPSPTGNTEAFF. The CDR3 nucleotides are TGTGCCAGCAGCCCCAGCCCAACAGGAAACACTGAAGCTTTCTTT.

This clone turned up a few times. The chain joins TRBV7-2 to TRBJ2-1; D might be TRBD2 (6 bases). V lost 1 base to trimming and J lost 5 bases, with 21 bases between them. Germline-derived CDR1 and CDR2 are SGHTA and FQGNSA. The CDR3 consists of 18 residues. Written as DNA, the CDR3 is TGTGCCAGCAGCTTAGACCTCGCGAGGCGGGGTCGGAACAATGAGCAGTTCTTC. Residues: CASSLDLARRGRNNEQFF.

This sequence joins TRBV18 and TRBJ2-7, with a tentative D call TRBD1 (5 bases). The CDR3 is 14 residues long. V was clipped by 0 bases and J by 6 bases, with 12 bases between them. Looked up from germline, CDR1 is KGHSH and CDR2 is LQKENI. The DNA for the CDR3 is TGTGCCAGCTCACCACCAGGGGAAGGGTCCGAGCAGTACTTC. Translating it yields CASSPPGEGSEQYF.

This chain connects TRBV28 to TRBJ2-2, with TRBD2 matching 10 bases. V shed 7 bases, J shed 1 base, and the junction held 3 bases outside the gene matches. CDR1 and CDR2 from the germline V gene are MDHEN and SYDVKM. The CDR3 is made up of 15 amino acids. The CDR3 here is CASTRLAGNTGELFF. CDR3 DNA sequence: TGTGCCAGCACCCGACTAGCGGGGAACACCGGGGAGCTGTTTTTT.

The V gene is TRBV4-1, the J gene TRBJ2-5; 7 bases align to TRBD2. Germline values: CDR1 MGHRA, CDR2 YSYEKL. After removal of 0 bases from V and 5 bases from J, the junction contained 9 bases not matched to a gene. This CDR3 has 16 residues. The CDR3: CASSQESGKGYETQYF. The CDR3, as DNA: TGCGCCAGCAGCCAAGAGAGCGGGAAGGGATATGAGACCCAGTACTTC.

The V gene is TRBV6-5, the J gene TRBJ2-3, with TRBD2 matching over 12 bases. The CDR3 runs 15 residues. Trimming cost V 6 bases and J 3 bases; bases outside gene matches: 4. The germline gives CDR1 MNHEY, CDR2 SVGAGI. The CDR3 reads CASRGGLAGTDTQYF. CDR3 coding DNA: TGTGCCAGCAGGGGCGGACTAGCGGGAACAGATACGCAGTATTTT.

The CDR3 region has the DNA TGTGCCAGTAGTAAAAGCCGTACAGATGAAGCTTTCTTT. This translates into CASSKSRTDEAFF. The V call is TRBV19, the J call TRBJ1-1; D not resolved. Germline loops: CDR1 LNHDA, CDR2 SQIVND (reference sequence). Between the trimmed V and J ends, which lost 4 bases and 7 bases, there was a span of 13 bases. The CDR3 consists of 13 residues.

The chain has TRBV15 and TRBJ2-3; D may be TRBD1 (5 bases). Trimming shortened V by 5 bases and J by 3 bases, and 9 bases separated the two germline ends. The CDR3 spans 13 residues. Germline CDR1 reads LNHNV; CDR2 reads YYDKDF (reference sequence). The CDR3 coding sequence is TGTGCCACCAGCCAGGGTGGTACAGATACGCAGTATTTT. It translates to CATSQGGTDTQYF.

This clone occurred once. CDR3 coding DNA: TGTGCCTGGAACCTAGCGGGAGGCGTGGAGCAGTACTTC. Its translation is CAWNLAGGVEQYF. V usage is TRBV30 and J usage is TRBJ2-7; 11 bases match TRBD2. The germline CDR1 and CDR2 sequences are GTSNPN and SVGIG (reference sequence). The CDR3 extends over 13 amino acids. Trimming removed 4 bases from V and 7 bases from J; junction bases left unmatched: 6.

The chain couples TRBV21-1 to TRBJ1-1; the table gives TRBD1 as D, unverified against the DNA. TRBV21-1 is designated a pseudogene. The CDR3 consists of 18 residues. The CDR3 sequence is CASSRRDIIYRDITEAFF. For the CDR3, the DNA is TGTGCCAGCAGCAGAAGAGATATTATTTACAGGGACATCACTGAAGCTTTCTTT.

The V and J genes are TRBV7-2 and TRBJ1-3; TRBD1 agrees at 8 bases. Germline loops: CDR1 SGHTA, CDR2 FQGNSA. This CDR3 comprises 16 residues. V was clipped by 1 base and J by 4 bases; unmatched bases: 6. The DNA for the CDR3 is TGTGCCAGCAGCTTAGGCGCCGGGACAGGCGGAAACACCATATATTTT. It codes for CASSLGAGTGGNTIYF.